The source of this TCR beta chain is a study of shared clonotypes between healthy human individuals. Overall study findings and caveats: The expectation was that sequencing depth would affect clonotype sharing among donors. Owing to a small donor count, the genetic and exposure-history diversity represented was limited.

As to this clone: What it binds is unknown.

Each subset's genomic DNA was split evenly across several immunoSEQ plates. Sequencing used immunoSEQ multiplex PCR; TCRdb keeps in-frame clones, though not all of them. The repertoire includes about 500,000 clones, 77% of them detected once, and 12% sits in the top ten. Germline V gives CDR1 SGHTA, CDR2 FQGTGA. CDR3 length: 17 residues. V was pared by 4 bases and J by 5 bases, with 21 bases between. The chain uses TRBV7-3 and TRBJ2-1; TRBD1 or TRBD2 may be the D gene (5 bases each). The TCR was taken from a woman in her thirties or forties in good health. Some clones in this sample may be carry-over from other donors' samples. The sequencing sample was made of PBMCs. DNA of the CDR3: TGTGCCAGCAGCTCGGGCTCTGGGGGACGAGGAAACAATGAGCAGTTCTTC. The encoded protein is CASSSGSGGRGNNEQFF.